This T cell receptor (beta chain) was found in a study of T cell responses to AZD1222 COVID-19 vaccine. Note on this clone: Its specificity is not known.

Study-wide points: Repertoire collection took place solely once the T cell response had peaked. Spike-specific TCR breadth rose after two AZD1222 doses, and depth rose as well. Spike-wide vaccine-associated CD4 TCRs dominated at 160-218 and 743-854.

TCRdb keeps only in-frame clones here, not all; method: immunoSEQ multiplex PCR. The sample lists roughly 120,000 clones; approximately 85% were seen once. Pooled samples include second doses given at about 4 or 12 weeks. This CDR3 has 12 residues. Per the germline V gene, CDR1 is SGHDT and CDR2 is YYEEEE. V lost 6 bases, J lost 7 bases, and 14 bases lay in between. The sequencing here drew on peripheral blood, taken 28 days after the second AZD1222 dose. This clonotype was sampled from an adult who received the AZD1222 COVID-19 vaccine. The genes are TRBV5-6 and TRBJ2-7; no clear D gene. CDR3 sequence: CASKRLSEEQYF. The CDR3 DNA is TGTGCCAGCAAAAGGTTATCGGAGGAGCAGTACTTC. Together with reference TRBV5-6 and TRBJ2-7, the CDR3 gives the full variable domain: DAGVTQSPTHLIKTRGQQVTLRCSPKSGHDTVSWYQQALGQGPQFIFQYYEEEERQRGNFPDRFSGHQFPNYSSELNVNALLLGDSALYLCASKRLSEEQYFGPGTRLTVT.